A single sample gave rise to the 7 T cell receptor beta chains below, sequenced in a study of identical twins. Via MiXCR, TCRdb re-called the 5' RACE reads, giving one row per CDR3 protein. The sample has 250,000 to 350,000 distinct CDR3 sequences; less than 9% are singletons. The same specimen was also included in a second study, on yellow fever vaccine responses in identical twins.

Specimen: memory (CD45RO+) T cells sorted from blood. The receptors originated from a woman aged 18-29 years in good health.

V usage is TRBV20-1 and J usage is TRBJ1-2, with 8 nucleotides matching TRBD1. Germline CDR1 reads DFQATT; CDR2 reads SNEGSKA (reference sequence). With 6 bases clipped from V and 5 bases from J, the junction kept 8 bases outside the gene matches. CDR3 length equals 13 residues. In DNA form, the CDR3 reads TGCAGTGCCGCAAGGACAGGGCGATATGGCTACACCTTC. Translating it yields CSAARTGRYGYTF.

This clonotype was counted a few times. The V and J genes are TRBV5-1 and TRBJ2-1; 7 bases fit TRBD2. Germline trimming cut 0 bases from V and 4 bases from J; bases unmatched to any gene: 7. The length of the CDR3 is 16 residues. Germline V gene data show CDR1 as SGHRS and CDR2 as YFSETQ. In DNA form, the CDR3 reads TGCGCCAGCAGCTTGGCCGCTAGCGGCCCATACAATGAGCAGTTCTTC. Protein product: CASSLAASGPYNEQFF.

This clonotype was seen ten or more times. The rearrangement uses TRBV6-1 and TRBJ2-2, with D perhaps given as TRBD1 or TRBD2 (7 bases each). The V gene's germline CDR1 is MNHNS and CDR2 SASEGT. This CDR3 is 15 amino acids long. The germline V and J ends were trimmed by 6 bases and 4 bases, with 15 bases remaining between them. CDR3 protein: CASSSGTVGTGELFF. The CDR3 DNA is TGTGCCAGCAGCAGCGGGACAGTAGGCACCGGGGAGCTGTTTTTT.

This clonotype was seen more than once but under ten times. The V and J genes are TRBV9 and TRBJ1-3; D unresolved. Deletions cut 4 bases from V and 4 bases from J, with 12 bases between. CDR1 SGDLS and CDR2 YYNGEE come from the germline V gene. This CDR3 is built from 14 residues. CDR3 nucleotide sequence: TGTGCCAGCAGCCAAGGGTCAGGCGGAAACACCATATATTTT. It specifies CASSQGSGGNTIYF.

This clonotype appeared many times. The V call is TRBV4-1, the J call TRBJ1-6; tentatively, D is TRBD1 (5 bases). The V end lost 0 bases, the J end lost 7 bases, and 16 bases lay between the germline ends. The germline V gene encodes CDR1 MGHRA and CDR2 YSYEKL. This CDR3 has 17 amino acids. This CDR3 reads CASSQDLGRQTNSPLHF. The CDR3 bases are TGCGCCAGCAGCCAAGATTTGGGGAGACAGACAAATTCACCCCTCCACTTT.

There are many counts of this clonotype. This rearrangement joins TRBV29-1 to TRBJ2-1; unclear D gene. CDR3 length: 14 residues. Germline values: CDR1 SQVTM, CDR2 ANQGSEA. V dropped 3 bases and J dropped 0 bases, with 9 bases sitting between them. The CDR3 sequence is CSVERDRSYNEQFF. Here the CDR3 DNA reads TGCAGCGTTGAGCGAGACCGCTCCTACAATGAGCAGTTCTTC.

This clonotype was found many times. The chain carries TRBV27 and TRBJ2-5; unclear D gene. V lost 4 bases to trimming and J lost 5 bases, with 17 bases between them. The CDR3 covers 15 residues. The germline V gene encodes CDR1 MNHEY and CDR2 SMNVEV (reference sequence). In DNA form, the CDR3 reads TGTGCCAGCAGTTCCCGACAAATTTTGGGGGAGACCCAGTACTTC. The encoded protein is CASSSRQILGETQYF.